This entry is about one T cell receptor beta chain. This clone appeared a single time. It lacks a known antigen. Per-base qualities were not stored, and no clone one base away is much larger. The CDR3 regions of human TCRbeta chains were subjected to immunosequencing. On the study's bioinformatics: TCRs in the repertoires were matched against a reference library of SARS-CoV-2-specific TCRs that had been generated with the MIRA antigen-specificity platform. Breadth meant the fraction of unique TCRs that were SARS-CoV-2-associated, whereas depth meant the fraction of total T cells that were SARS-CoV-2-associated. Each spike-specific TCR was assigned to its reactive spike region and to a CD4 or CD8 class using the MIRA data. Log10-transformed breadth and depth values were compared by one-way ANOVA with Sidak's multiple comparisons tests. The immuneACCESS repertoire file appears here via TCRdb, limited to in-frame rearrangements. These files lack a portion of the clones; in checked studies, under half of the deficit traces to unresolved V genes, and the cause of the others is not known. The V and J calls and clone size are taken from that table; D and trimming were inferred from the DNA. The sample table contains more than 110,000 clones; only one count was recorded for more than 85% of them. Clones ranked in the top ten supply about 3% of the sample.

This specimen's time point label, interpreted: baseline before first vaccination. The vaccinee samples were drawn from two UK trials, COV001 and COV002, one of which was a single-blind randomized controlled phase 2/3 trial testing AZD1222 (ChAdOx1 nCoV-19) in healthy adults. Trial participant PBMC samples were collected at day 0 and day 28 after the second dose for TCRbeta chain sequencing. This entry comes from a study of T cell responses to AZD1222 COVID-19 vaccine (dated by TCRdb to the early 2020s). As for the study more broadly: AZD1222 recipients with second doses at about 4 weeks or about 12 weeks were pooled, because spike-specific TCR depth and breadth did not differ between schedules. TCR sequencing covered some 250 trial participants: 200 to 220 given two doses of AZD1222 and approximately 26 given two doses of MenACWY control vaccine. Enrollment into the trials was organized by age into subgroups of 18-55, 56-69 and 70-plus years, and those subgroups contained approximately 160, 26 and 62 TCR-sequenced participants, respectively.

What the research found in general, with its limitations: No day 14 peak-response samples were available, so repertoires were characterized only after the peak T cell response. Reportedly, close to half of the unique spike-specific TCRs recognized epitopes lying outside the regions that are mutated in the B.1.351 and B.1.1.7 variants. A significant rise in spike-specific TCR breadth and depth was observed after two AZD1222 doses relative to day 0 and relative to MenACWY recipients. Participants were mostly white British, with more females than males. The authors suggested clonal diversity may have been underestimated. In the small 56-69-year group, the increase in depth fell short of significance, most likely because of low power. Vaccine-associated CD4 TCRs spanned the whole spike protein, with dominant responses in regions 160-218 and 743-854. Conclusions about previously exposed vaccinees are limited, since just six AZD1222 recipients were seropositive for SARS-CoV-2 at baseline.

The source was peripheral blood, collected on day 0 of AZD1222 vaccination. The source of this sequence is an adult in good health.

In nucleotide form, the sequence is TGTGCCACCAGCAGAGATGGGGTAGGGGAGCAGTTCTTC. It specifies CATSRDGVGEQFF. The chain is assembled from TRBV15 and TRBJ2-1; too little of a D gene remains to name it. The CDR3 numbers 13 residues from cysteine through phenylalanine. Only the CDR3 region is kept as DNA, spanning 39 bases read in frame from base 1. From the germline V gene (reference sequence), CDR1 is LNHNV and CDR2 is YYDKDF. The junction shows trimming of 0 bases on V and 10 bases on J, plus 10 bases between the germline ends.